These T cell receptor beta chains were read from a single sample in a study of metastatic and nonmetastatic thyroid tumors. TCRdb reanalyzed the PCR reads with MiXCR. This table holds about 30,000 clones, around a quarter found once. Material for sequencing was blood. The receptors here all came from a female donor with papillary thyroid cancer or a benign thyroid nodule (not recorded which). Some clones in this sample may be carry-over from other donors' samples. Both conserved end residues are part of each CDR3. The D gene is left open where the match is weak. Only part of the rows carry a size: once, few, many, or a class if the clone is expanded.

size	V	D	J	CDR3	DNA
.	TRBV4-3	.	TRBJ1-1	CASSRNLADGDTEAFF	TGCGCCAGCAGCCGAAACCTCGCGGACGGGGACACTGAAGCTTTCTTT
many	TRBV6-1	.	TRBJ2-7	CASSGVLAPYEQYF	TGTGCCAGCAGCGGGGTCCTAGCGCCATACGAGCAGTACTTC
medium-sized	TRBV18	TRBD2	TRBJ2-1	CASSPLATGGPYNEQFF	TGTGCCAGCTCACCACTTGCGACGGGAGGGCCCTACAATGAGCAGTTCTTC
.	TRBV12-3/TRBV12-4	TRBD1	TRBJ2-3	CASSYGQGADTQYF	TGTGCCAGCAGCTATGGACAGGGCGCGGATACGCAGTATTTT
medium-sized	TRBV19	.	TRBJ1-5	CASSSRDQPQHF	TGTGCCAGTAGTTCCCGGGACCAGCCCCAGCATTTT
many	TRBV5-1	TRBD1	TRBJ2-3	CASSADRVEDTQYF	TGCGCCAGCAGCGCAGACAGGGTGGAAGATACGCAGTATTTT
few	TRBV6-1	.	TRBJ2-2	CASSTVQGLVSWELFF	TGTGCCAGCAGCACGGTACAGGGTTTGGTCTCCTGGGAGCTGTTTTTT
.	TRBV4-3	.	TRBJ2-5	CASSQKFVGHKETQYF	TGCGCCAGCAGCCAAAAATTCGTGGGACACAAGGAGACCCAGTACTTC
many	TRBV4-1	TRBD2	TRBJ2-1	CASSQVVSGGNEQFF	TGCGCCAGCAGCCAAGTTGTTAGCGGGGGCAATGAGCAGTTCTTC
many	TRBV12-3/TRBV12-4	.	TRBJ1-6	CASSLAPGNSPLHF	TGTGCCAGCAGTTTAGCCCCGGGTAATTCACCCCTCCACTTT